Listed below are T cell receptor beta chains from one sample, sequenced in a study of pediatric ulcerative colitis. This table comes from immunoSEQ multiplex PCR, and its TCRdb copy is limited to in-frame clones, with some not included. Counted here are roughly 37,000 clones, less than 90% occurring once; the ten biggest clones make up roughly 20%. Material for sequencing was blood. The receptors were sampled from a girl aged 5 to 17 with moderate ulcerative colitis. The CDR3 runs from the conserved cysteine through the conserved F or W. The D gene is left open where the match is weak. Not every row has a clone size; where given, it reads once, few, many or a size class.

>TRBJ2-1|-|-|TRBV6-5
TGTGCCAGCGGAGTCTCCTTCGGCAATGAGCAGTTCTTC
CASGVSFGNEQFF
>TRBJ2-1|-|-|TRBV9
TGTGCCAGCAGCGTACCAGCGCTTGAGCAGTTCTTC
CASSVPALEQFF
>TRBJ2-3|TRBD1|-|TRBV11-3
TGTGCCAGCAGCTACGGACAGGGCGATACGCAGTATTTT
CASSYGQGDTQYF
>TRBJ2-7|-|-|TRBV6-5
TGTGCCAGCGGAATTTCGCCCGGCGAGCAGTACTTC
CASGISPGEQYF
>TRBJ2-7|-|-|TRBV29-1
TGCAGCGTACGGCCGGGGCTCGAGTACGAGCAGTACTTC
CSVRPGLEYEQYF
>TRBJ1-1|-|-|TRBV11-2
TGTGCCAGCAGCTTAGCCACGGGATTGAACACTGAAGCTTTCTTT
CASSLATGLNTEAFF
>TRBJ1-1|-|few|TRBV7-9
TGTGCCAGCAGCCACAACGACAGGTTGAACACTGAAGCTTTCTTT
CASSHNDRLNTEAFF
>TRBJ1-1|-|-|TRBV19
TGTGCCAGTGCTGAGGGGAGCACTGAAGCTTTCTTT
CASAEGSTEAFF
>TRBJ2-3|-|-|TRBV7-9
TGTGCCAGCACCCGGGGGACCTCTACGCAGTATTTT
CASTRGTSTQYF
>TRBJ2-7|-|-|TRBV6-5
TGTGCCAGCAGGCCGGGAACCCGAGAGACCTACGAGCAGTACTTC
CASRPGTRETYEQYF
>TRBJ1-5|-|-|TRBV15
TGTGCCACCAGCAGAGATTACGGTAGCAATCAGCCCCAGCATTTT
CATSRDYGSNQPQHF
>TRBJ2-5|-|-|TRBV5-6
TGTGCCAGCAGCCCGAGCGGCGGTATTGCAGAGACCCAGTACTTC
CASSPSGGIAETQYF
>TRBJ2-7|-|-|TRBV29-1
TGCAGCGTTGTGGGTGAAGACCCATTAAGCTACGAGCAGTACTTC
CSVVGEDPLSYEQYF
>TRBJ1-1|-|-|TRBV4-3
TGCGCCAGCAGCCAAGGGGCAGAGATGAACACTGAAGCTTTCTTT
CASSQGAEMNTEAFF
>TRBJ1-5|-|-|TRBV4-1
TGCGCCAGCAGCCAAGACATCCCAGCGAATCAGCCCCAGCATTTT
CASSQDIPANQPQHF
>TRBJ2-5|-|-|TRBV30
TGTGCCTTCCATGGAGGCTGGGGCGGGACCCAGTACTTC
CAFHGGWGGTQYF
>TRBJ2-7|-|-|TRBV19
TGTGCCAGTAGCATCCAACTGGGATCCTACGAGCAGTACTTC
CASSIQLGSYEQYF
>TRBJ2-1|TRBD1|-|TRBV4-2
TGTGCCAGCAGCCCGGTCGTTAGGACAGGGCCCTACAATGAGCAGTTCTTC
CASSPVVRTGPYNEQFF
>TRBJ2-7|-|-|TRBV11-1
TGTGCCAGCAGTCCTATCCCCCTCTACGAGCAGTACTTC
CASSPIPLYEQYF
>TRBJ1-4|TRBD1|-|TRBV2
TGTGCCAGCAGGGACACCGGGACAGGGGTCCCTAATGAAAAACTGTTTTTT
CASRDTGTGVPNEKLFF
>TRBJ1-5|-|-|TRBV19
TGTGCCAGTAGTATAGATTCGGACAGCGGCAATCAGCCCCAGCATTTT
CASSIDSDSGNQPQHF
>TRBJ2-1|-|-|TRBV5-4
TGTGCCAGCACCATGGGGTCGAGCTCCTACAATGAGCAGTTCTTC
CASTMGSSSYNEQFF
>TRBJ1-6|TRBD1|few|TRBV27
TGTGCCACCAGGGACAGACCGAATTCACCCCTCCACTTT
CATRDRPNSPLHF
>TRBJ2-2|TRBD1|-|TRBV19
TGTGCCAGTAACCTCGACAGGGCGAACACCGGGGAGCTGTTTTTT
CASNLDRANTGELFF
>TRBJ2-6|-|-|TRBV19
TGTGCCAGTAGTTCCAGTAAGGTCTCTGGGGCCAACGTCCTGACTTTC
CASSSSKVSGANVLTF
>TRBJ1-3|-|once|TRBV6-5
TGTGCCAGCAGTTACAACAGGGCTGGAAACACCATATATTTT
CASSYNRAGNTIYF
>TRBJ2-2|-|-|TRBV5-4
TGTGCCAGCAGCTTGGCCGGCCGAACAACCGGGGAGCTGTTTTTT
CASSLAGRTTGELFF
>TRBJ1-6|TRBD1|-|TRBV6-5
TGTGCCAGCAAGAATTTCGGGACAGGGGCACCCCTCCACTTT
CASKNFGTGAPLHF
>TRBJ2-1|-|-|TRBV30
TGTGCCTGGAGTGTATCCGGGACACTTTACAATGAGCAGTTCTTC
CAWSVSGTLYNEQFF
>TRBJ2-7|-|-|TRBV5-1
TGCGCCAGCAGCTTGGAAGTCACGGTCCCGTCCTACGAGCAGTACTTC
CASSLEVTVPSYEQYF
>TRBJ2-3|-|once|TRBV6-4
TGTGCCAGCAGTGACGTTAGCGGCACAGATACGCAGTATTTT
CASSDVSGTDTQYF
>TRBJ2-5|-|-|TRBV4-1
TGCGCCAGCAGCCAAGATCAGGAAGAGACCCAGTACTTC
CASSQDQEETQYF
>TRBJ1-2|TRBD1|-|TRBV4-1
TGCGCCAGCAGCCTTGACAGGGAAGGAACAAACTATGGCTACACCTTC
CASSLDREGTNYGYTF
>TRBJ1-1|TRBD1|few|TRBV5-1
TGCGCCAGCAGTCCTAGACAGGGGGCGCGTTGGGCCACTGAAGCTTTCTTT
CASSPRQGARWATEAFF
>TRBJ2-7|-|-|TRBV6-5
TGTGCCAGCAGCCCGTCCGGGACGGGGGCCTACGAGCAGTACTTC
CASSPSGTGAYEQYF
>TRBJ2-7|-|-|TRBV6-6
TGTGCCAGCAGTCCCCGGGACACCTCCGGGGAGCAGTACTTC
CASSPRDTSGEQYF
>TRBJ2-7|-|-|TRBV29-1
TGCAGCGTTGAAGGGGGAAGAGGCGAGCAGTACTTC
CSVEGGRGEQYF
>TRBJ1-5|TRBD1|-|TRBV7-9
TGTGCCAGCAGCCATTCCGACAGGGATCCCAATCAGCCCCAGCATTTT
CASSHSDRDPNQPQHF
>TRBJ2-1|-|-|TRBV11-2
TGTGCCAGCAGCTTATCCCCAAACAGGATGAGTGAGCAGTTCTTC
CASSLSPNRMSEQFF
>TRBJ1-1|-|-|TRBV7-2
TGTGCCAGCAGTAGGGACATTGGAAACACTGAAGCTTTCTTT
CASSRDIGNTEAFF
>TRBJ2-7|-|-|TRBV30
TGTGCCTGGAGTGTACTTGCAGGGGGGGAGCAGTACTTC
CAWSVLAGGEQYF
>TRBJ1-5|TRBD1|-|TRBV7-8
TGTGCCAGCAGCTTAGCGGGGGGACAGACGAAAAATCAGCCCCAGCATTTT
CASSLAGGQTKNQPQHF
>TRBJ2-1|-|-|TRBV28
TGTGCCTCCCGGGGTTCCTACAATGAGCAGTTCTTC
CASRGSYNEQFF
>TRBJ2-7|-|-|TRBV4-3
TGCGCCAGCAGCCAAGATCGAACCGTAGCCTACGAGCAGTACTTC
CASSQDRTVAYEQYF
>TRBJ1-4|-|-|TRBV5-1
TGCGCCAGCAGCTTGGTCCAGGGTCGGGAAAAACTGTTTTTT
CASSLVQGREKLFF
>TRBJ2-7|TRBD2|-|TRBV7-2
TGTGCCAGCAGCTTAGATACTAGCGGGGCTTACTACGAGCAGTACTTC
CASSLDTSGAYYEQYF
>TRBJ2-3|TRBD1|once|TRBV4-1
TGCGCCAGCAGCCACGGAAGGCGAACGGACAGGGGCACAGATACGCAGTATTTT
CASSHGRRTDRGTDTQYF
>TRBJ2-2|TRBD1|once|TRBV7-9
TGTGCCAGCAGCATTTCAGGGGGCACCGGGGAGCTGTTTTTT
CASSISGGTGELFF
>TRBJ2-3|TRBD2|-|TRBV7-2
TGTGCCAGCAGCACCGTAGCGGGAGCGGGCACAGATACGCAGTATTTT
CASSTVAGAGTDTQYF
>TRBJ2-3|TRBD2|few|TRBV14
TGTGCCAGCAGCCAAGTTCTGGGAGGGCCCACAGATACGCAGTATTTT
CASSQVLGGPTDTQYF
>TRBJ2-2|-|-|TRBV5-1
TGCGCCAGCAGTTCTCTACACCCGCGGGGGGAGCTGTTTTTT
CASSSLHPRGELFF
>TRBJ2-7|-|-|TRBV2
TGTGCCAGCAGTGAAGAGGTGACAGGCATGGAGCAGTACTTC
CASSEEVTGMEQYF
>TRBJ2-7|-|-|TRBV27
TGTGCCAGCAGTTCGCTAGCTCGTTCCTACGAGCAGTACTTC
CASSSLARSYEQYF
>TRBJ1-1|-|-|TRBV6-1
TGTGCCAGCAGTGAAGCAGGGGGGATTTCTGAAGCTTTCTTT
CASSEAGGISEAFF
>TRBJ1-4|-|-|TRBV18
TGTGCCAGCTCACCACGGAGCGCAACTAATGAAAAACTGTTTTTT
CASSPRSATNEKLFF
>TRBJ2-4|TRBD2|few|TRBV7-8
TGTGCCAGCAGCTTCCTTGAGCGGGACAAAAACATTCAGTACTTC
CASSFLERDKNIQYF
>TRBJ1-4|-|-|TRBV6-1
TGTGCCAGCAGTGAAATTCGGGCCCCCAGCTCCGAAAAACTGTTTTTT
CASSEIRAPSSEKLFF
>TRBJ2-1|-|-|TRBV15
TGTGCCACCAGCAGAGCCCCCGGGACACTCAATGAGCAGTTCTTC
CATSRAPGTLNEQFF
>TRBJ2-7|TRBD2|-|TRBV7-9
TGTGCCAGCATCCAAATAGCGGGAGGGTACCACGAGCAGTACTTC
CASIQIAGGYHEQYF